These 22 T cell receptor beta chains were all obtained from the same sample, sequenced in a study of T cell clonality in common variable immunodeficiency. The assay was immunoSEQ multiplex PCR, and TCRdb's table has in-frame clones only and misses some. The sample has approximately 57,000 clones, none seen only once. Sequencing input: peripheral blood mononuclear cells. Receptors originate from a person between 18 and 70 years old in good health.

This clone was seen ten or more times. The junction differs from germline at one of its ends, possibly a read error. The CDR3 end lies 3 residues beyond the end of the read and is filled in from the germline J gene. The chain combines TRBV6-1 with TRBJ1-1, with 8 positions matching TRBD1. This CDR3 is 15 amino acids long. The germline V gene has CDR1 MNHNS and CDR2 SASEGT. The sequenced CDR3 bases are TGTGCCAGCAGGGAAGCAGGGGGCGCCCACACTGAA. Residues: CASREAGGAHTE. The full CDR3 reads CASREAGGAHTEAFF.

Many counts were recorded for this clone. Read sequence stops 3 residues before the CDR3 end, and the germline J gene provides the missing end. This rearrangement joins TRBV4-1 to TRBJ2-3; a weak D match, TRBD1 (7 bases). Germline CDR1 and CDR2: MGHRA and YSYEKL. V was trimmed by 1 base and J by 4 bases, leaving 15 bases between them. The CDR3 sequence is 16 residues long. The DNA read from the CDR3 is TGCGCCAGCAGCCAAGGACAGGGAGGTCCCCCAGATACG. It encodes CASSQGQGGPPDT. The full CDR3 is CASSQGQGGPPDTQYF.

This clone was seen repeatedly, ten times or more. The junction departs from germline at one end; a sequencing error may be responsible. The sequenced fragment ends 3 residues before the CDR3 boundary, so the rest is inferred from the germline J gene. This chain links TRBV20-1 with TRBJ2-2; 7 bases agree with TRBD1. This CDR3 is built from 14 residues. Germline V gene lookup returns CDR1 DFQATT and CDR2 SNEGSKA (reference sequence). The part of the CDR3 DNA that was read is TGCAGTGCCAGAGGACCAGGGGGCACCGGGGAG. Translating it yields CSARGPGGTGE. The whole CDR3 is CSARGPGGTGELFF.

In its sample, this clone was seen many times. CDR3 DNA, as far as it was read: TGTGCCAGTCAACACCCCTCTGGACAGGGTTTAAGCTATGGC. It specifies CASQHPSGQGLSYG. The full CDR3 protein reads CASQHPSGQGLSYGYTF. The V gene is TRBV19, the J gene TRBJ1-2; 8 nucleotides align to TRBD1. The read is 3 residues too short to cover the CDR3 end, so that end is filled in from the germline J gene. V shed 8 bases, J shed 4 bases, and the junction held 18 bases outside the gene matches. The CDR3 runs 17 residues. Germline-derived CDR1 and CDR2 are LNHDA and SQIVND (reference sequence).

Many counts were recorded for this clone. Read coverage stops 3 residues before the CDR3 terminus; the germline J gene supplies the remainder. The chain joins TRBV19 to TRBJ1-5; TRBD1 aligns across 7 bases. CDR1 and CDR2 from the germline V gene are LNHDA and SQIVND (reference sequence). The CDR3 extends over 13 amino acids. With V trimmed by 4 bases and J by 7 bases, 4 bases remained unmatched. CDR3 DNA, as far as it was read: TGTGCCAGTAGTACAGACAGGGAGCAGCCC. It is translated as CASSTDREQP. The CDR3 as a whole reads CASSTDREQPQHF.

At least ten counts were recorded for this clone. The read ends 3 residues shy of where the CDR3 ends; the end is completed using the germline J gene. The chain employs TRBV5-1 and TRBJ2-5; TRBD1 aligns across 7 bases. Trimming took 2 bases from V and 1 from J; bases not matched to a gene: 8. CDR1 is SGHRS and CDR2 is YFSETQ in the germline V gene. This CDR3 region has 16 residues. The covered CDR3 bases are TGCGCCAGCAGCTTTCGGGACAGTTTGAGCCAAGAGACC. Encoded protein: CASSFRDSLSQET. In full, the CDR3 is CASSFRDSLSQETQYF.

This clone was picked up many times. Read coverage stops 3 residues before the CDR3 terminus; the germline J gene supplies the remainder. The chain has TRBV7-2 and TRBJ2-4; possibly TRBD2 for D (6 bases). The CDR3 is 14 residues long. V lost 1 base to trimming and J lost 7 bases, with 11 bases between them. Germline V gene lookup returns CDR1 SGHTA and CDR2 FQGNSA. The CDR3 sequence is CASSLGGDLNIQYF. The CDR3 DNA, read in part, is TGTGCCAGCAGCTTAGGGGGGGATCTTAACATT.

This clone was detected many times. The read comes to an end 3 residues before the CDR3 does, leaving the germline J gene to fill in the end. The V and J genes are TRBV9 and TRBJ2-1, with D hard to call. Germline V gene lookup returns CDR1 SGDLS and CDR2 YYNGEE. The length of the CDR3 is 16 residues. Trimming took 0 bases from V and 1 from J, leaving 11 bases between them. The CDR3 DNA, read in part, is TGTGCCAGCAGCGTAGCCCGGCAAGCGTCCTACAATGAG. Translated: CASSVARQASYNE. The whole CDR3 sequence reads CASSVARQASYNEQFF.

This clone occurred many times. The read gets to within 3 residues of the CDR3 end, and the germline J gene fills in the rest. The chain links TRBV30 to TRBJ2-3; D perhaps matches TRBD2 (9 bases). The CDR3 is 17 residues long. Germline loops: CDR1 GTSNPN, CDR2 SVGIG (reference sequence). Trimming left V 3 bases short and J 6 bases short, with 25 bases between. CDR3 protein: CAWRARTGRTSDDTQYF. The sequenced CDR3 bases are TGTGCCTGGAGGGCTCGGACAGGGAGGACTAGCGACGATACG.

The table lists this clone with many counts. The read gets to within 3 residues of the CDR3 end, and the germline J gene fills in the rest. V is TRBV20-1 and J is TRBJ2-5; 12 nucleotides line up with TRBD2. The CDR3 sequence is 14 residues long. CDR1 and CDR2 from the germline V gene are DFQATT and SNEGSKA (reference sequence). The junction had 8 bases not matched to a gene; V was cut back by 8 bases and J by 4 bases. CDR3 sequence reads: CSPRTSGIGETQYF. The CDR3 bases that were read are TGCAGTCCCAGGACTAGCGGGATTGGAGAGACC.

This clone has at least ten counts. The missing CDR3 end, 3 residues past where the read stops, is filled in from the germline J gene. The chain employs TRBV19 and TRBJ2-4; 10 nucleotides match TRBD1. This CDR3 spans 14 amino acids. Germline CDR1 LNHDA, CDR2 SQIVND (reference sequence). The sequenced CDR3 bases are TGTGCCAGCCGGGGGGACAGGGGTAATCAGCCT. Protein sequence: CASRGDRGNQP. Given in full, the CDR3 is CASRGDRGNQPQYF.

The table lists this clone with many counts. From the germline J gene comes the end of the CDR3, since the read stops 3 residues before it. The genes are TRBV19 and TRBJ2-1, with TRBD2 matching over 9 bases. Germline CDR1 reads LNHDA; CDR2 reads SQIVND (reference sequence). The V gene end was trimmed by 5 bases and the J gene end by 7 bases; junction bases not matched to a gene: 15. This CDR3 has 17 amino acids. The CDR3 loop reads CASSPHDWRGGWNEQFF. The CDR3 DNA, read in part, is TGTGCCAGTAGTCCCCATGACTGGCGGGGGGGCTGGAATGAG.

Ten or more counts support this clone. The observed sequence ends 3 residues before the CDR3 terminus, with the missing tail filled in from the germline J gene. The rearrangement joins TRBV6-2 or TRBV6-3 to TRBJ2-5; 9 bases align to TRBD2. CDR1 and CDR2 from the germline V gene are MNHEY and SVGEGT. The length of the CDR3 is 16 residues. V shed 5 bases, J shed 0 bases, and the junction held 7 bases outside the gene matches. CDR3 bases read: TGTGCCAGCAGTATCCCTAGCGGGGCGTACCAAGAGACC. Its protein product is CASSIPSGAYQET. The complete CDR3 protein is CASSIPSGAYQETQYF.

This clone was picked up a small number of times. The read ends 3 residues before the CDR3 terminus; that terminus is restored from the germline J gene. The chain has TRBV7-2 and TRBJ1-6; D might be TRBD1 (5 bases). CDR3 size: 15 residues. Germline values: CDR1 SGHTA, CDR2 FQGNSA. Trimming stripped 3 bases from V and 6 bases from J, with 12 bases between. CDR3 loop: CASSFGVGGNSPLHF. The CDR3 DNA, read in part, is TGTGCCAGCAGCTTTGGCGTGGGGGGTAATTCACCC.

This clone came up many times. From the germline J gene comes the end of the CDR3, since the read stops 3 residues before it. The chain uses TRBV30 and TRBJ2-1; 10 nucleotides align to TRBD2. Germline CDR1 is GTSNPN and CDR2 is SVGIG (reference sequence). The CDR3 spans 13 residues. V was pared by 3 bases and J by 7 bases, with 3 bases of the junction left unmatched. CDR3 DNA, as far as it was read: TGTGCCTGGAGCCCACTAGCGGGAAATGAG. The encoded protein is CAWSPLAGNE. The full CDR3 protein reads CAWSPLAGNEQFF.

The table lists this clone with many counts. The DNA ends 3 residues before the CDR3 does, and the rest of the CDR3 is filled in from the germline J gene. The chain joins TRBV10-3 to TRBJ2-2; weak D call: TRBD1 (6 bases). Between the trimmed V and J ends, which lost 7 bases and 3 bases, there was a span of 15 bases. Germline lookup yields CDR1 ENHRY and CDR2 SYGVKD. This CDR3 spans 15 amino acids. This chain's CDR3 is CAINPGASDTGELFF. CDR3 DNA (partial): TGTGCCATCAACCCAGGGGCCTCGGACACCGGGGAG.

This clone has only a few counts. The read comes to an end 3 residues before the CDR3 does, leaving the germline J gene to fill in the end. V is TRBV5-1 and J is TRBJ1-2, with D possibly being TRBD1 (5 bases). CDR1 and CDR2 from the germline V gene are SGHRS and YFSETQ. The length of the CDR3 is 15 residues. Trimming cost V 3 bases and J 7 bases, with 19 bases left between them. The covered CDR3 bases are TGCGCCAGCAGCTCACCGTCCCAGGGAATAGTTGGC. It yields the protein CASSSPSQGIVG. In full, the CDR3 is CASSSPSQGIVGYTF.

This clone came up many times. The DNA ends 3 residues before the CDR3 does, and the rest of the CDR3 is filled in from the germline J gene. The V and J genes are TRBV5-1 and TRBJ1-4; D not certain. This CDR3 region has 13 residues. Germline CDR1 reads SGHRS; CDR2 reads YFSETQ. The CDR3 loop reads CASRMERNSPLFF. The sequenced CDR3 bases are TGCGCCAGCAGGATGGAGCGTAATTCACCA.

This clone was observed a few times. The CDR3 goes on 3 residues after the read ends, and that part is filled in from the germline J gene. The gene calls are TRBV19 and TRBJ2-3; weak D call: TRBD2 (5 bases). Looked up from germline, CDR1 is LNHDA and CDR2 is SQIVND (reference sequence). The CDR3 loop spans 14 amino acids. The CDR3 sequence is CASSSQGSGQPQYF. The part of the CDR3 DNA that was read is TGTGCCAGTAGTTCTCAAGGGAGCGGTCAGCCG.

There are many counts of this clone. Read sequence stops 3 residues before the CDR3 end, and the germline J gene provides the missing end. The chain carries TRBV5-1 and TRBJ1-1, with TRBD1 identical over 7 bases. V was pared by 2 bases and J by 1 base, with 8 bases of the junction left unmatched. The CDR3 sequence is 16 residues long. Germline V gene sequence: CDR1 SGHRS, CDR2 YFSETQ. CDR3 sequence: CASSLAGGAENTEAFF. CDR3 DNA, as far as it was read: TGCGCCAGCAGCTTAGCAGGGGGAGCGGAGAACACTGAA.

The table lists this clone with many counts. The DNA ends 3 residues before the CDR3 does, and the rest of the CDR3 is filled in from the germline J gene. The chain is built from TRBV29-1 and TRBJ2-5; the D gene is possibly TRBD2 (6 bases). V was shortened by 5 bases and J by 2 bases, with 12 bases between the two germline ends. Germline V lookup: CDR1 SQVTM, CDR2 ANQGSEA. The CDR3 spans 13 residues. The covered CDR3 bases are TGCAGCGTTCTCCCAGGAGGGCAAGAGACC. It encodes CSVLPGGQET. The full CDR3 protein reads CSVLPGGQETQYF.

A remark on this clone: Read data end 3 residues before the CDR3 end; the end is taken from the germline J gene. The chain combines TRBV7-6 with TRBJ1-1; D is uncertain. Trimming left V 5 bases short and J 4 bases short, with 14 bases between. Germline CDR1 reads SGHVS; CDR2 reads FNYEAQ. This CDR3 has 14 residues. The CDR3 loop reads CASSPTNRGTEAFF. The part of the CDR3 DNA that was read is TGTGCCAGCAGCCCTACTAATCGGGGCACTGAA.